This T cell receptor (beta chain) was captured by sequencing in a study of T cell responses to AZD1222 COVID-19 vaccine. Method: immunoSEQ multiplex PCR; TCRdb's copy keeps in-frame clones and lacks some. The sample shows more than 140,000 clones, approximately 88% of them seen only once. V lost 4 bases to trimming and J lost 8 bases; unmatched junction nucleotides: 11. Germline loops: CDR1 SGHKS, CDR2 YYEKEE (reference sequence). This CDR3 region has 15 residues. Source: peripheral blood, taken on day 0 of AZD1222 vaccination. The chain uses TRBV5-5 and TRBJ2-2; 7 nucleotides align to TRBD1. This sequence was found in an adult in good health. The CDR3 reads CASSDVQGPQGELFF. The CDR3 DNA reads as TGTGCCAGCAGCGACGTACAGGGGCCGCAGGGGGAGCTGTTTTTT.